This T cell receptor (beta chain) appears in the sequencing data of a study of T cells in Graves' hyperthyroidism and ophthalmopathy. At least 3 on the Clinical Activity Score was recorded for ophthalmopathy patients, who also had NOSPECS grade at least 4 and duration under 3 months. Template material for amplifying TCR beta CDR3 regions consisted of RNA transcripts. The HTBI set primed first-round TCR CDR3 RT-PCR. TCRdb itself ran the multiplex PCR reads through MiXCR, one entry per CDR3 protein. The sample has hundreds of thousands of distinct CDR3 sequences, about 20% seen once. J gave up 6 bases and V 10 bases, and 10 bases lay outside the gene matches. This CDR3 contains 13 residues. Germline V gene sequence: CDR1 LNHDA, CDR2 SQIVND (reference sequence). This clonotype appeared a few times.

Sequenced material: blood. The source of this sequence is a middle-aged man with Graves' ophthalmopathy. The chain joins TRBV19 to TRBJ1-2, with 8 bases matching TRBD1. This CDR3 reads CATQGGFSDGYTF. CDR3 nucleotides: TGTGCCACACAGGGGGGCTTTAGCGATGGCTACACCTTC.